The 8 T cell receptor beta chains listed next were all sequenced from one sample in a study of blood T cell repertoires in COVID-19. Some clones are missing from TCRdb's copy, which holds only in-frame ones; the method was immunoSEQ multiplex PCR. The data hold 300,000 to 400,000 clones, with 70% to 90% observed a single time. The specimen sequenced was PBMCs or T cells enriched from blood (not recorded which). These receptors came from a middle-aged woman with acute COVID-19.

The genes are TRBV5-5 and TRBJ1-5; TRBD1 might be the D (5 bases). Germline V gives CDR1 SGHKS, CDR2 YYEKEE (reference sequence). V was shortened by 0 bases and J by 0 bases, with 16 bases between the two germline ends. This CDR3 has 18 amino acids. In DNA form, the CDR3 reads TGTGCCAGCAGCTTGGTCTGGAGGGACGCTTATAGCAATCAGCCCCAGCATTTT. Translation: CASSLVWRDAYSNQPQHF. The full variable domain, completed using reference TRBV5-5 and TRBJ1-5, is DAGVTQSPTHLIKTRGQQVTLRCSPISGHKSVSWYQQVLGQGPQFIFQYYEKEERGRGNFPDRFSARQFPNYSSELNVNALLLGDSALYLCASSLVWRDAYSNQPQHFGDGTRLSIL.

This clone was counted between two and nine times. V and J are TRBV7-2 and TRBJ1-6, with TRBD1 identical over 8 bases. V trimming: 5 bases; J trimming: 7 bases; junction bases outside the gene matches: 4. CDR3 size: 14 residues. Germline CDR1 is SGHTA and CDR2 is FQGNSA. The CDR3 region has the DNA TGTGCCAGCAGCCTGGACAGGGTAAATTCACCCCTCCACTTT. It specifies CASSLDRVNSPLHF.

The chain joins TRBV24-1 to TRBJ2-2, with TRBD2 matching 7 bases. The trim removed 7 bases at V and 1 base at J, leaving 11 bases unmatched. This CDR3 has 17 residues. Germline CDR1 is KGHDR and CDR2 is SFDVKD. CDR3 DNA: TGTGCCACCAGCCTCTCCCCGGCTAGCGGGAACACCGGGGAGCTGTTTTTT. Residues: CATSLSPASGNTGELFF.

This clone was found a few times. V is TRBV6-5 and J is TRBJ1-5; 7 bases are a match to TRBD1. Germline V gene sequence: CDR1 MNHEY, CDR2 SVGAGI. The CDR3 loop spans 15 amino acids. Trimming at V came to 0 bases and at J to 2 bases, leaving 1 base not matched to a gene. The DNA for the CDR3 is TGTGCCAGCAGTTACTCACAGGGGCGCAATCAGCCCCAGCATTTT. The encoded protein is CASSYSQGRNQPQHF.

As concerns this clone: At the DNA level, this CDR3 is encoded by other sequences in the same sample as well. J is TRBJ2-1 and V is TRBV4-3, with TRBD2 matching 10 bases. This CDR3 contains 16 residues. Germline V gene sequence: CDR1 LGHNA, CDR2 YSLEER. J was trimmed by 3 bases and V by 3 bases; bases with no gene match: 5. The CDR3 region is CASSQVAGGLYNEQFF. CDR3 DNA sequence: TGCGCCAGCAGCCAGGTAGCGGGAGGACTCTACAATGAGCAGTTCTTC.

The genes are TRBV19 and TRBJ2-7; D perhaps matches TRBD1 (7 bases). The CDR3 runs 14 residues. Germline CDR1 reads LNHDA; CDR2 reads SQIVND (reference sequence). V was trimmed by 10 bases and J by 4 bases, leaving 20 bases between them. CDR3 sequence reads: CATQGGQNSYEQYF. The CDR3 bases are TGTGCCACCCAGGGGGGCCAGAACTCGTACGAGCAGTACTTC. Filled out from reference TRBV19 and TRBJ2-7, the complete variable domain reads DGGITQSPKYLFRKEGQNVTLSCEQNLNHDAMYWYRQDPGQGLRLIYYSQIVNDFQKGDIAEGYSVSREKKESFPLTVTSAQKNPTAFYLCATQGGQNSYEQYFGPGTRLTVT.

This chain's CDR3 is CASSPSYGSTEAFF. The CDR3 bases are TGTGCCAGCAGCCCATCCTATGGGAGCACTGAAGCTTTCTTT. This chain connects TRBV6-5 to TRBJ1-1; D remains ambiguous. This CDR3 is built from 14 residues. V was cut by 6 bases and J by 4 bases, with 15 bases left in between. CDR1 is MNHEY and CDR2 is SVGAGI in the germline V gene.

This chain uses TRBV12-3 or TRBV12-4 with TRBJ2-1, with D hard to call. The CDR3 totals 11 residues. V lost 3 bases, J lost 7 bases, and 4 bases lay in between. The CDR3 nucleotides are TGTGCCAGCAGTTTCGTAAATGAGCAGTTCTTC. Translating it yields CASSFVNEQFF.